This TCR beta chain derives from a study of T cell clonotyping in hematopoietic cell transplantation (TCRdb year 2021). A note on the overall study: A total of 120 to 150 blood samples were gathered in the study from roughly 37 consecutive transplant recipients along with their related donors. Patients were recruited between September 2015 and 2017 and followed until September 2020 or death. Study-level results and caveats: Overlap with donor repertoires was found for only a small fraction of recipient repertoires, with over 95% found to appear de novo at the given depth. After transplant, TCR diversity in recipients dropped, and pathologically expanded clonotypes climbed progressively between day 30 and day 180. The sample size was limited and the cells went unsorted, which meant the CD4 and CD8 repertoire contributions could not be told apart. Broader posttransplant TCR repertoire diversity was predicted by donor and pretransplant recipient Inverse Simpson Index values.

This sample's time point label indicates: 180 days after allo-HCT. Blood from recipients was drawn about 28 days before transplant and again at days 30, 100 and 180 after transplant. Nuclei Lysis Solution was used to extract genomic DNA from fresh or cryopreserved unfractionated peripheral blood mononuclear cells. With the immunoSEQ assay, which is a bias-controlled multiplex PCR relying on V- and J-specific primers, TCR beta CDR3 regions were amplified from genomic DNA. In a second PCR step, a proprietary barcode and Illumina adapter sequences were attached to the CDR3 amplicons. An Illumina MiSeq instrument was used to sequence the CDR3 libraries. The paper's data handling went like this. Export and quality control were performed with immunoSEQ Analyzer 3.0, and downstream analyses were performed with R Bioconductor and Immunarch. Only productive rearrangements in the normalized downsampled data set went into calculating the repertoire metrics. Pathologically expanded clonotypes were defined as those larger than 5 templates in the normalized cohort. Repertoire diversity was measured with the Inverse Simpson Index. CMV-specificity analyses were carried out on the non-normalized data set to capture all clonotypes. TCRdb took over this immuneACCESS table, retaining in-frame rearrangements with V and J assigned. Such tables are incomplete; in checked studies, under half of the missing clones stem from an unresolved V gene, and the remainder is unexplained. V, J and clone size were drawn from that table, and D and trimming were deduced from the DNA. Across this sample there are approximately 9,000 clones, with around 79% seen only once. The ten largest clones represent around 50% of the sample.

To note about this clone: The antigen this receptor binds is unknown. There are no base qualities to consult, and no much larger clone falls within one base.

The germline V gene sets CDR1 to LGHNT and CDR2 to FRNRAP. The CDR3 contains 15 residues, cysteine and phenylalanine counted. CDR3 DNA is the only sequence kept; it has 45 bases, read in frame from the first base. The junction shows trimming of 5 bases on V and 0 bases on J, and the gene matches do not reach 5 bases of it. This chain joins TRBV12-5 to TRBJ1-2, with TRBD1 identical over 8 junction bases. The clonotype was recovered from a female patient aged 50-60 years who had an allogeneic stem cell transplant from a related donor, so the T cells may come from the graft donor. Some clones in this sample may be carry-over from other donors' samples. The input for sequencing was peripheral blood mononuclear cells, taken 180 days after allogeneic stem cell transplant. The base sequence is TGTGCTAGTGGTCTAGGACAGGGTGCTAACTATGGCTACACCTTC. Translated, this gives CASGLGQGANYGYTF.